The rows below give T cell receptor beta chains drawn from one sample of a study of OX40 agonist ivuxolimab in advanced cancers. The repertoire was sequenced with immunoSEQ multiplex PCR; TCRdb's copy has only in-frame clones and lacks some. Here the sample spans over 15,000 clones, 70% to 90% being singletons. The sequencing used CD4+ or CD8+ T cells sorted from blood, collected in a trial of the OX40 agonist ivuxolimab. Source of these receptors: an adult with an advanced solid tumor such as melanoma, head and neck, liver or kidney cancer. Both conserved end residues are part of each CDR3. Fields, in order: J gene, clone size, D gene, V gene, CDR3 protein, CDR3 DNA. D genes are given only for firm matches. Clone sizes are given selectively: once, few, many, or a class where the clone is expanded.

TRBJ2-7,NA,NA,TRBV10-1,CASSESEGPSYEQYF,TGCGCCAGCAGTGAGTCCGAGGGGCCATCCTACGAGCAGTACTTC
TRBJ2-3,NA,TRBD2,TRBV27,CASSYQGSGTTDTQYF,TGTGCCAGCAGTTACCAGGGTAGCGGGACCACAGATACGCAGTATTTT
TRBJ1-4,NA,NA,TRBV6-5,CASSYSRTEGEKLFF,TGTGCCAGCAGTTACTCTAGGACGGAGGGGGAAAAACTGTTTTTT
TRBJ1-1,NA,NA,TRBV7-9,CASSSQSMSETEAFF,TGTGCCAGCAGCTCCCAATCAATGAGTGAGACTGAAGCTTTCTTT
TRBJ2-3,NA,NA,TRBV7-9,CASSSHDFGTDTQYF,TGTGCCAGCAGCTCTCATGATTTCGGCACAGATACGCAGTATTTT
TRBJ2-3,NA,NA,TRBV9,CASRGGPDTQYF,TGTGCCAGCAGAGGGGGTCCAGATACGCAGTATTTT
TRBJ2-7,NA,NA,TRBV5-5,CASSFQGSSSYEQYF,TGTGCCAGCAGCTTTCAGGGGTCAAGCTCCTACGAGCAGTACTTC
TRBJ2-7,NA,NA,TRBV7-3,CASSLGRGYEQYF,TGTGCCAGCAGCTTAGGCCGGGGGTACGAGCAGTACTTC
TRBJ2-3,NA,NA,TRBV7-6,CASSLGPGGTTDTQYF,TGTGCCAGCAGCTTAGGGCCCGGCGGGACTACAGATACGCAGTATTTT
TRBJ1-1,NA,NA,TRBV19,CASSILDTEAFF,TGTGCCAGTAGCATTTTAGACACTGAAGCTTTCTTT
TRBJ2-2,large,NA,TRBV7-9,CASSLGPSNSGELFF,TGTGCCAGCAGCTTAGGTCCTAGCAATTCCGGGGAGCTGTTTTTT
TRBJ2-7,NA,TRBD1,TRBV6-6,CASSRLAGGGEQYF,TGTGCCAGCAGCCGACTTGCAGGGGGCGGCGAGCAGTACTTC
TRBJ1-1,NA,NA,TRBV13,CASSSPPHTEGAFF,TGTGCCAGCAGCTCCCCTCCCCACACCGAAGGAGCTTTCTTT
TRBJ1-1,medium-sized,NA,TRBV2,CASSEVAGRTEAFF,TGTGCCAGCAGTGAAGTGGCAGGGCGAACTGAAGCTTTCTTT
TRBJ2-5,once,TRBD2,TRBV28,CASSFSRGAIFETQYF,TGTGCCAGCAGTTTTTCGCGGGGGGCAATTTTTGAGACCCAGTACTTC
TRBJ1-1,NA,NA,TRBV5-5,CASSLGGGLNTEAFF,TGTGCCAGCAGCTTGGGAGGGGGATTGAACACTGAAGCTTTCTTT
TRBJ2-1,NA,TRBD1,TRBV13,CASSSGTGRNFNEQFF,TGTGCCAGCAGCTCCGGGACAGGGAGGAACTTCAATGAGCAGTTCTTC
TRBJ2-7,NA,NA,TRBV5-5,CASSEDIPSFYEQYF,TGTGCCAGCAGCGAGGACATCCCCTCCTTTTACGAGCAGTACTTC
TRBJ2-2,NA,NA,TRBV5-1,CASSFGTGANTGELFF,TGCGCCAGCAGCTTTGGGACCGGCGCGAACACCGGGGAGCTGTTTTTT
TRBJ2-2,NA,TRBD2,TRBV27,CASSLSGSGSIGELFF,TGTGCCAGCAGTTTATCCGGAAGCGGGAGCATCGGGGAGCTGTTTTTT
TRBJ1-2,NA,NA,TRBV5-6,CASSLDRYNYGYTF,TGTGCCAGCAGCTTGGACCGATATAACTATGGCTACACCTTC
TRBJ2-1,NA,TRBD1,TRBV30,CAWKAAGGYNEQFF,TGTGCCTGGAAGGCGGCAGGGGGTTACAATGAGCAGTTCTTC
TRBJ1-6,NA,NA,TRBV30,CAWKDLGERSSYNSPLHF,TGTGCCTGGAAAGACTTGGGGGAGAGGAGCTCCTATAATTCACCCCTCCACTTT
TRBJ2-1,NA,NA,TRBV27,CASSLSGTGRNEQFF,TGTGCCAGCAGTTTATCAGGAACAGGGCGCAATGAGCAGTTCTTC
TRBJ2-7,NA,TRBD2,TRBV29-1,CSVERETGEQYF,TGCAGCGTTGAGCGGGAGACGGGCGAGCAGTACTTC
TRBJ2-1,NA,NA,TRBV18,CASSPDHNEQFF,TGTGCCAGCTCACCAGACCACAATGAGCAGTTCTTC
TRBJ2-1,NA,TRBD2,TRBV27,CASSPTSGSSYNEQFF,TGTGCCAGCAGTCCAACTAGCGGGAGCTCCTACAATGAGCAGTTCTTC
TRBJ2-1,NA,NA,TRBV11-3,CASSLGGPYSYNEQFF,TGTGCCAGCAGCTTGGGAGGACCGTACTCCTACAATGAGCAGTTCTTC
TRBJ2-7,few,NA,TRBV7-9,CASAGYEQYF,TGTGCCAGCGCAGGCTACGAGCAGTACTTC